This entry is about one T cell receptor (beta chain). Its antigen is currently unknown. The sample comes from a study of cytomegalovirus exposure and HLA in healthy donors. Whole-study context: As released early, the data held roughly 85 million unique TCRs from HLA-typed donors. Study results and limitations: In a later analysis, a genetic analysis reported fewer productive-TCR N-insertions in an Asian-associated ancestry cluster than the cohort average. The productive fraction for most TCR beta V segments was about 90% or about 30% in an earlier analysis. Despite most TCR sequences being rare, some public TCRs occurred in many donors.

The PCR ran on 60 Vbeta and 13 Jbeta primers. TCRdb's copy holds only in-frame clones and misses some; the assay was immunoSEQ multiplex PCR. Of 150,000 or so clones listed, approximately 80% are singletons. CDR3 length: 17 residues. Germline-derived CDR1 and CDR2 are SGHTA and FQGNSA. The ends lost 5 bases at V and 2 bases at J; junction bases unmatched: 5. The V gene is TRBV7-2, the J gene TRBJ2-2; 13 bases are shared with TRBD2. Sample: PBMCs. This sequence was found in a male donor in good health and CMV-seronegative. Here the CDR3 reads CASSPGTSGTNTGELFF. Here the CDR3 DNA reads TGTGCCAGCAGCCCCGGGACTAGCGGGACTAACACCGGGGAGCTGTTTTTT.